This T cell receptor beta chain was sequenced during a study of shared clonotypes between healthy human individuals (TCRdb year 2020). Regarding the study in general: The cohort comprised a couple of women and a few men aged 18 to 49 years. For each donor, three plates each were used for CD4 naive and CD4 memory, two plates were used for CD8 naive, and one plate was used for CD8 memory. To estimate repertoire size and how much clonotype sharing occurs between individuals, the study deeply sequenced the blood TCR repertoires of roughly 5 healthy adults. Libraries were prepared and TCR repertoires were sequenced by different laboratories using diverse techniques, in order to increase sequencing depth and limit assay-specific biases. Leukapheresis yielded between about 0.85 and 10 billion PBMCs per donor. Overall study results and their limits: Sharing across several donors was observed for about 5% of naive CD4, less than 4% of naive CD8, roughly 2.4% of memory CD4, and around 0.42% of memory CD8 clonotypes. Even with the large sequencing depth, rarefaction of the sorted-subset datasets indicated that sequencing was incomplete. Pairwise subsampling led to the expectation that sequencing depth would affect the degree of clonotype sharing among donors. Compared with non-shared clonotypes, the clonotypes found in all four sorted-subset donors had higher generation probabilities. Estimated clonotype richness was generally larger for naive than for memory subsets. Sampling was restricted to blood, and TCR repertoires in tissue are likely to differ from TCR repertoires in blood. The small number of donors limited the genetic and exposure-history diversity represented.

The donors were healthy, HIV-negative adults who had no recently reported acute infections or vaccinations. Every donor was a Caucasian adult residing in Nashville, Tennessee, USA. CD4+ T cells were enriched by magnetic negative selection; naive cells were then positively selected on CD45RA, and the negative fraction formed the memory subset. Blood was collected by leukapheresis, and PBMCs were isolated by Ficoll-Histopaque density gradient centrifugation and then cryopreserved in liquid nitrogen vapor phase. Purity and quantity of every magnetically sorted T cell population were checked by analytical flow cytometry. From each sorted fraction, genomic DNA was isolated and quantified by UV absorbance on a Nanodrop 2000c. Using the deep immunoSEQ assay, multiplex PCR amplified TCR CDR3 regions from genomic DNA. Extracted genomic DNA from each cell subset was spread evenly across all wells of several immunoSEQ 96-well plates, with each plate serving as a replicate. Each replicate PCR for sorted subsets received 150 to 250 ng genomic DNA, equal to 30,000 or so T cell genomes. Purified libraries were measured with a Qubit 3.0 fluorometer, size-checked on a Bioanalyzer 2100, and measured again with the KAPA Library Quantification kit. A separate single-read 150-cycle Illumina NextSeq 550 flow cell was used to sequence each immunoSEQ 96-well plate. As for the authors' bioinformatics: Because the immunoSEQ output included only junctional sequences and no quality scores, the filtering could not be the same as the filtering used for full-length reads. To assign V/J genes and CDR3, sequences were annotated against IMGT germline references using PyIR, a Python wrapper for IgBLAST v1.9. Any read was removed if the V/J assignment was weak (E-value above 1e-6), the CDR3 was missing, or the read contained stop codons, out-of-frame junctions, or ambiguous translated residues. A V3J clonotype was defined by an identical inferred V gene, J gene, and CDR3 amino acid sequence. The percentage overlap between two repertoires was calculated by dividing the number of shared unique clonotypes by the size of the smaller repertoire. Repertoire richness was assessed with RTK rarefaction, the Chao1 estimator, and Recon v2.1 estimates of unobserved clonotypes. Generation probabilities for all TCRbeta clonotypes obtained by the gDNA method from several donors were computed using OLGA. TCRdb took this table from immuneACCESS and kept in-frame rearrangements with V and J called. Such tables lack part of the clones; where checked against another copy, unresolved V genes explain under half of the gap, and the rest is unexplained. That table gives V, J and clone size, and the DNA gave D and trimming. The sample table shows 1,400,000 or so clones, and 98% to 99% are seen once. 0.3% to 0.45% of the sample goes to the ten largest clones.

On this clone: Its antigen is currently not known. Base quality data are lacking; no much larger clone is found one base away.

Sequences SGHRS (CDR1) and YFSETQ (CDR2) are obtained from the germline V gene. There are 15 amino acids in the CDR3, from cysteine to phenylalanine inclusive. Solely the CDR3 DNA is kept, with 45 bases framed from the first base. Trimming takes 3 bases from V and 2 bases from J, and the germline ends sit 15 bases apart. The rearrangement combines TRBV5-1 with TRBJ2-7; TRBD1 is perhaps the D gene, given 5 matching bases. The source is a man aged 25-45 years in good health. Sequencing used naive CD4+ T cells sorted from blood. The cell subset or site label, as the study defines it: CD45RA+ positively selected. Read as DNA, the sequence is TGCGCCAGCAGCTCCCCCCAGACAGCCACCTACGAGCAGTACTTC. The resulting protein is CASSSPQTATYEQYF. The full variable domain, with segments outside the CDR3 supplied by the reference TRBV5-1 and TRBJ2-7 proteins, appears as KAGVTQTPRYLIKTRGQQVTLSCSPISGHRSVSWYQQTPGQGLQFLFEYFSETQRNKGNFPGRFSGRQFSNSRSEMNVSTLELGDSALYLCASSSPQTATYEQYFGPGTRLTVT.